The next 3 T cell receptor beta chains were all read from a single sample in a study of blood T cell repertoires in COVID-19. TCRdb keeps only in-frame clones here, not all; method: immunoSEQ multiplex PCR. The sample lists around 400,000 clones; roughly four fifths were seen once. Specimen: PBMCs or T cells enriched from blood (not recorded which). The receptors originated from a woman aged 45-60 years who had recovered from COVID-19.

The chain uses TRBV11-1 and TRBJ1-4; TRBD1 is a possible D gene (5 bases). Trimming removed 5 bases from V and 6 bases from J, with 10 bases in between. Germline CDR1 SGHAT, CDR2 FQDESV (reference sequence). CDR3 length: 13 amino acids. The CDR3 sequence is CASSQGYDEKLFF. The CDR3 bases are TGTGCCAGCAGCCAGGGTTATGATGAAAAACTGTTTTTT.

The V gene is TRBV3-1 (or the pseudogene TRBV3-2), the J gene TRBJ1-5; no firm D call. Trimming stripped 4 bases from V and 0 bases from J, with 7 bases between. The CDR3 has 14 residues. Germline CDR1 reads LGHDT; CDR2 reads YNNKEL (reference sequence). This CDR3 is CASSLGSSNQPQHF. In DNA, the CDR3 is TGTGCCAGCAGCCTGGGGAGTAGCAATCAGCCCCAGCATTTT.

This rearrangement joins TRBV5-1 to TRBJ1-2; the match to TRBD1 covers 7 bases. The V segment lost 0 bases and the J segment 7 bases; nucleotides outside the gene matches: 9. Germline CDR1 SGHRS, CDR2 YFSETQ. The CDR3 runs 15 residues. In DNA form, the CDR3 reads TGCGCCAGCAGCTTGGATTCAGGGGGGACGGGTGGCTACACCTTC. This translates into CASSLDSGGTGGYTF.